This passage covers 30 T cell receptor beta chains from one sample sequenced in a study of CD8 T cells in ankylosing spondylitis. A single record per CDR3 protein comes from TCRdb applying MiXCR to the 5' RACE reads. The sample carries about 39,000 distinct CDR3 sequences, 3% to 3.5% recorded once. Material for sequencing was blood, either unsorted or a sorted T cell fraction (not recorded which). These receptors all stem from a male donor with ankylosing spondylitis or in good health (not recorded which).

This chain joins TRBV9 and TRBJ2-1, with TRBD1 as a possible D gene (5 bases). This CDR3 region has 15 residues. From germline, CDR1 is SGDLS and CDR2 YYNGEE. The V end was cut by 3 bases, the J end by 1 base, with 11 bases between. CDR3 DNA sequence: TGTGCCAGCAGCGACGGTGCAGGGTCCTACAATGAGCAGTTCTTC. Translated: CASSDGAGSYNEQFF. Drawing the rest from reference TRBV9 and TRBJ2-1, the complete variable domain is DSGVTQTPKHLITATGQRVTLRCSPRSGDLSVYWYQQSLDQGLQFLIQYYNGEERAKGNILERFSAQQFPDLHSELNLSSLELGDSALYFCASSDGAGSYNEQFFGPGTRLTVL.

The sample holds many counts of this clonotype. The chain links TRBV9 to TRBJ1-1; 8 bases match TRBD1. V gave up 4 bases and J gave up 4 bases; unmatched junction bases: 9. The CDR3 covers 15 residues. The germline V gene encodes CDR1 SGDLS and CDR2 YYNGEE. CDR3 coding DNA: TGTGCCAGCAGCTCCCGGCAGGGGGCTTTCACTGAAGCTTTCTTT. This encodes CASSSRQGAFTEAFF.

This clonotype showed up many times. The CDR3 DNA reads TGTGCCAGCAGCGTAGGTGGGACTAGCGGGGATACGCAGTATTTT. Protein sequence: CASSVGGTSGDTQYF. V and J are TRBV9 and TRBJ2-3, with 12 bases matching TRBD2. The length of the CDR3 is 15 residues. With 0 bases clipped from V and 6 bases from J, the junction kept 2 bases outside the gene matches. Germline V gene data show CDR1 as SGDLS and CDR2 as YYNGEE.

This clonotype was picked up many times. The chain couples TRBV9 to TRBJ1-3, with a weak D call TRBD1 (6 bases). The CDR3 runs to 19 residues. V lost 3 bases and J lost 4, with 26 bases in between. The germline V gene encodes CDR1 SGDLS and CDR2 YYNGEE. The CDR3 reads CASSATPRRGTGKGNTIYF. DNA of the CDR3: TGTGCCAGCAGCGCGACCCCCCGAAGGGGTACAGGGAAAGGAAACACCATATATTTT.

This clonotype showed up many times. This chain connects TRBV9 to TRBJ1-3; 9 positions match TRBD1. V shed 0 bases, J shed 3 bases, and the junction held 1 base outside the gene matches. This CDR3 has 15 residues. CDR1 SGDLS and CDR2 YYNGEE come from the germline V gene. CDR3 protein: CASSVGQGVGNTIYF. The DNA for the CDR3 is TGTGCCAGCAGCGTAGGACAGGGGGTTGGAAACACCATATATTTT.

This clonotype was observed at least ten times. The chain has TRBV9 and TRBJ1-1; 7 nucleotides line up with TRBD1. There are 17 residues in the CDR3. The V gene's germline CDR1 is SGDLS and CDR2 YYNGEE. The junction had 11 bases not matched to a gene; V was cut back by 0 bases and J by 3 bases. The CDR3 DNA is TGTGCCAGCAGCGTAGGGGCTCAGGGGGGGGCCCACACTGAAGCTTTCTTT. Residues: CASSVGAQGGAHTEAFF.

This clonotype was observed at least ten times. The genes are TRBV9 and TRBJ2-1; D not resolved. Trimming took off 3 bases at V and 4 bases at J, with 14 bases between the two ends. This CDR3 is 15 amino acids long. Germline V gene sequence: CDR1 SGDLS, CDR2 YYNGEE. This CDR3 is CASSADPVGYNEQFF. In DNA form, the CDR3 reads TGTGCCAGCAGCGCCGACCCAGTCGGGTACAATGAGCAGTTCTTC.

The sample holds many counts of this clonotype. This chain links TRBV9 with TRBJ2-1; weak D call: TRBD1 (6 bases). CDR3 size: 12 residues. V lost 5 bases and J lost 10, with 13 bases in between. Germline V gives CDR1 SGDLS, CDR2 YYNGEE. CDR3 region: CASSARGYEQFF. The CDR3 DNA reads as TGTGCCAGCAGTGCGAGGGGGTACGAGCAGTTCTTC.

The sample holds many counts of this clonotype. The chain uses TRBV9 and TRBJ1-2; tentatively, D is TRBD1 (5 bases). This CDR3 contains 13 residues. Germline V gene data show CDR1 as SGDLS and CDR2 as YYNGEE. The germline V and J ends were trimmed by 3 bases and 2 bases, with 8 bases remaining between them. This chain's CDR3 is CASSARVNYGYTF. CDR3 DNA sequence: TGTGCCAGCAGCGCCAGGGTGAACTATGGCTACACCTTC.

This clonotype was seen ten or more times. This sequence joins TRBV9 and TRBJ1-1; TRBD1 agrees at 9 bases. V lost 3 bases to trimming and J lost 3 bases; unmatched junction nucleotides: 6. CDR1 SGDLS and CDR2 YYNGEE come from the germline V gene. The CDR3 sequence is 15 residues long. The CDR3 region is CASSGLTGGDTEAFF. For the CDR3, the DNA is TGTGCCAGCAGCGGACTGACAGGGGGGGACACTGAAGCTTTCTTT.

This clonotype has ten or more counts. The CDR3 region is CASRNRGNYGYTF. DNA of the CDR3: TGTGCCAGCAGGAACAGGGGCAACTATGGCTACACCTTC. V and J are TRBV9 and TRBJ1-2, with 7 bases fitting TRBD1. This CDR3 comprises 13 residues. The V and J ends lost 5 bases and 2 bases, in that order; junction bases with no gene match: 3. Germline CDR1 SGDLS, CDR2 YYNGEE.

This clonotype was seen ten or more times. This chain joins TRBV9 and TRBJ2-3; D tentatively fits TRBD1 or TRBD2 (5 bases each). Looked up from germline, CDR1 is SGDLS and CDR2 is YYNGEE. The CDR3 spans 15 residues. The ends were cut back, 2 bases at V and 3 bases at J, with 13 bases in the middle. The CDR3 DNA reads TGTGCCAGCAGCGTTTACGGGGCGCGAACAGATACGCAGTATTTT. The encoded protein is CASSVYGARTDTQYF.

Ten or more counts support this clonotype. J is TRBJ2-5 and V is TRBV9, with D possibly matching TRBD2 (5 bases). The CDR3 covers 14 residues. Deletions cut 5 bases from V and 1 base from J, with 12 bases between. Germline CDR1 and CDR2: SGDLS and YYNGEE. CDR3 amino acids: CASSLTGIQETQYF. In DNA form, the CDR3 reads TGTGCCAGCAGTTTAACGGGGATCCAAGAGACCCAGTACTTC.

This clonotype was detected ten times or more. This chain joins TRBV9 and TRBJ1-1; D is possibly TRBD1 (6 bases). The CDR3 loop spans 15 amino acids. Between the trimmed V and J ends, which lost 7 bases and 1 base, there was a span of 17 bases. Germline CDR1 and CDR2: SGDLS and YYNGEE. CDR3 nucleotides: TGTGCCAGCTCTAAGGGGGAGGGGTGGAACACTGAAGCTTTCTTT. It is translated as CASSKGEGWNTEAFF. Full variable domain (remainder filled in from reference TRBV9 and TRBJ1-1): DSGVTQTPKHLITATGQRVTLRCSPRSGDLSVYWYQQSLDQGLQFLIQYYNGEERAKGNILERFSAQQFPDLHSELNLSSLELGDSALYFCASSKGEGWNTEAFFGQGTRLTVV.

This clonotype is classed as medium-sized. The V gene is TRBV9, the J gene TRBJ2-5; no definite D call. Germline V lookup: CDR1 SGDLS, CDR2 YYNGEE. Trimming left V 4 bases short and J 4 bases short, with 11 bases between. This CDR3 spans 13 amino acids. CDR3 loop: CASSQSVTETQYF. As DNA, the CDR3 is TGTGCCAGCAGCCAAAGTGTAACAGAGACCCAGTACTTC.

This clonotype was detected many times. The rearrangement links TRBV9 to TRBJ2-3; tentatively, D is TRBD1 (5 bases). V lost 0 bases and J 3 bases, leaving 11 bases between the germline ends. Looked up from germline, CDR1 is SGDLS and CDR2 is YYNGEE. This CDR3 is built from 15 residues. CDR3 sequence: CASSVVDQGTDTQYF. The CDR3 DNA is TGTGCCAGCAGCGTAGTTGACCAGGGTACAGATACGCAGTATTTT.

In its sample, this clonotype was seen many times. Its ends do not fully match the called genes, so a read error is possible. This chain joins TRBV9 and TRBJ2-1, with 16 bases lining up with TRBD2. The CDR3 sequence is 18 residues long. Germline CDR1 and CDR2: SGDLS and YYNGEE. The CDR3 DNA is TGTGCCAGCAGCCCCAAGGGACTAGCGGGGGGGCAAAACAATGAGCAGTTTTTC. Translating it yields CASSPKGLAGGQNNEQFF.

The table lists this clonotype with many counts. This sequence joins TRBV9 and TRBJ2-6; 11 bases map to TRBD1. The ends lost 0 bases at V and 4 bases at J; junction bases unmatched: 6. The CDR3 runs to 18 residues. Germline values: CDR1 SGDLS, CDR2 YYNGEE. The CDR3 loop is CASSVGGQGAQGANVLTF. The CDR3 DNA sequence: TGTGCCAGCAGCGTAGGAGGACAGGGGGCGCAGGGGGCCAACGTCCTGACTTTC. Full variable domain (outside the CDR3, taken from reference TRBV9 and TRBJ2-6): DSGVTQTPKHLITATGQRVTLRCSPRSGDLSVYWYQQSLDQGLQFLIQYYNGEERAKGNILERFSAQQFPDLHSELNLSSLELGDSALYFCASSVGGQGAQGANVLTFGAGSRLTVL.

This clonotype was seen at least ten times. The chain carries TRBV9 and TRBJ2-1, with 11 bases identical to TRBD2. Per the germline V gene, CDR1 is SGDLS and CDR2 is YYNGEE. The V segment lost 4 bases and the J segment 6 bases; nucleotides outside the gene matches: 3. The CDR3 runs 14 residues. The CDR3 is CASSLAGGINEQFF. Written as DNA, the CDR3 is TGTGCCAGCAGCCTAGCGGGAGGAATCAATGAGCAGTTCTTC.

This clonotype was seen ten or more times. CDR3 protein: CASSVAKAGGPGANVLTF. Written as DNA, the CDR3 is TGTGCCAGCAGCGTAGCTAAGGCAGGGGGACCTGGGGCCAACGTCCTGACTTTC. The genes are TRBV9 and TRBJ2-6; TRBD1 agrees at 7 bases. The V segment lost 0 bases and the J segment 2 bases; nucleotides outside the gene matches: 8. Germline values: CDR1 SGDLS, CDR2 YYNGEE. The CDR3 runs 18 residues.

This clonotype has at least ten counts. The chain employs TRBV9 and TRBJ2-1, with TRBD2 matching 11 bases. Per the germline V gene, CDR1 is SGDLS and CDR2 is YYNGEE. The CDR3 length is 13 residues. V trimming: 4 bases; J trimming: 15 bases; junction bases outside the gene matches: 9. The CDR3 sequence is CASSPVTSGNVFF. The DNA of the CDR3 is TGTGCCAGCAGCCCAGTGACTAGCGGGAATGTGTTCTTC. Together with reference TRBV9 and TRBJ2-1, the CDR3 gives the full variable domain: DSGVTQTPKHLITATGQRVTLRCSPRSGDLSVYWYQQSLDQGLQFLIQYYNGEERAKGNILERFSAQQFPDLHSELNLSSLELGDSALYFCASSPVTSGNVFFGPGTRLTVL.

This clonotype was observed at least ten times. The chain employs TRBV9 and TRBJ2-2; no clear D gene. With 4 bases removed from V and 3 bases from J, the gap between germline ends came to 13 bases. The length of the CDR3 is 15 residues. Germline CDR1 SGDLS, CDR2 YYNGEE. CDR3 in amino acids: CASSLGSEYTGELFF. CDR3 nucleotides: TGTGCCAGCAGCCTCGGAAGCGAGTACACCGGGGAGCTGTTTTTT. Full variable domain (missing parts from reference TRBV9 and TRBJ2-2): DSGVTQTPKHLITATGQRVTLRCSPRSGDLSVYWYQQSLDQGLQFLIQYYNGEERAKGNILERFSAQQFPDLHSELNLSSLELGDSALYFCASSLGSEYTGELFFGEGSRLTVL.

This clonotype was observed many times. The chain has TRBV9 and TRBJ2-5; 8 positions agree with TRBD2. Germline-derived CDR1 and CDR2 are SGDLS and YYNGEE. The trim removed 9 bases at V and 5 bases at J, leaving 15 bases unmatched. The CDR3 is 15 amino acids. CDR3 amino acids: CATSRNGRASETQYF. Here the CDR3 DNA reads TGTGCCACCAGTCGAAACGGGAGGGCCTCTGAGACCCAGTACTTC.

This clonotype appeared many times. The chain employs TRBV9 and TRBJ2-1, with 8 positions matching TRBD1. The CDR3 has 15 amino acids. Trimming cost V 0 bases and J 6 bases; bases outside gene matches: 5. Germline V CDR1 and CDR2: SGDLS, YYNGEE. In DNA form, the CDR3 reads TGTGCCAGCAGCGTAGTTACAGGGGGACCCAATGAGCAGTTCTTC. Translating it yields CASSVVTGGPNEQFF.

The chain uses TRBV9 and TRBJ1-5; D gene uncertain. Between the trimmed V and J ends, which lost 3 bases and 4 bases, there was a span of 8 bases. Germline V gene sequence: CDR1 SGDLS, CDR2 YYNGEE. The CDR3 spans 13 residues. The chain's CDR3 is CASSAAVNQPQHF. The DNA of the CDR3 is TGTGCCAGCAGCGCGGCGGTAAATCAGCCCCAGCATTTT.

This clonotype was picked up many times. CDR3 DNA: TGTGCCAGCCAAAAGAACACCGGGGAGCTGTTTTTT. The encoded protein is CASQKNTGELFF. The chain carries TRBV9 and TRBJ2-2, with unresolved D. CDR3 length equals 12 residues. The V gene lost 7 bases and the J gene lost 1 base, with 5 bases spanning the gap. CDR1 and CDR2 from the germline V gene are SGDLS and YYNGEE.

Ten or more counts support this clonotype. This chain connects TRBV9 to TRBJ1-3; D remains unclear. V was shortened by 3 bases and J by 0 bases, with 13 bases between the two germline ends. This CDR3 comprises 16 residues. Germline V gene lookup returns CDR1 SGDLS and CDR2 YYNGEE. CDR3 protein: CASSAWFGVSGNTIYF. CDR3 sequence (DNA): TGTGCCAGCAGCGCGTGGTTTGGGGTCTCTGGAAACACCATATATTTT.

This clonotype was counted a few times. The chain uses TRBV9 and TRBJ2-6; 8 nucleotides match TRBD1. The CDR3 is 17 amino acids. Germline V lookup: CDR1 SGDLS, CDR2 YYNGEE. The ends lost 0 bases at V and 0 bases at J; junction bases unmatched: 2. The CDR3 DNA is TGTGCCAGCAGCGTAGGGGGACAGGTCTCTGGGGCCAACGTCCTGACTTTC. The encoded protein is CASSVGGQVSGANVLTF.

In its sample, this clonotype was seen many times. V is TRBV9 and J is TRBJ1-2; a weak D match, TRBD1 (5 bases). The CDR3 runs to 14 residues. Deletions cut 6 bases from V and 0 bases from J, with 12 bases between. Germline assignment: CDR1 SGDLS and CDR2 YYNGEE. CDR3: CASNGGTANYGYTF. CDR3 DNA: TGTGCCAGCAATGGGGGAACGGCTAACTATGGCTACACCTTC.

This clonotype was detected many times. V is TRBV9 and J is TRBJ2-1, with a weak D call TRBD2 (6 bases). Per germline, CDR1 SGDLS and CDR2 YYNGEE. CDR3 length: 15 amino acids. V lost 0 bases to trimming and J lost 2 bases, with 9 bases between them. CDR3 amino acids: CASSVGLATYNEQFF. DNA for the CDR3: TGTGCCAGCAGCGTAGGCCTAGCGACCTACAATGAGCAGTTCTTC. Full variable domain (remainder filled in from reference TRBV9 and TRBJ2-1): DSGVTQTPKHLITATGQRVTLRCSPRSGDLSVYWYQQSLDQGLQFLIQYYNGEERAKGNILERFSAQQFPDLHSELNLSSLELGDSALYFCASSVGLATYNEQFFGPGTRLTVL.